Listed below are T cell receptor beta chains from one sample, sequenced in a study of blood T cell repertoires in COVID-19. Only in-frame clones appear in the TCRdb table, and some are missing; sequencing was by immunoSEQ multiplex PCR. This sample carries under 550,000 clones, 70% to 90% of them seen once, and the ten largest clones take roughly 0.78%. Sample: peripheral blood. The receptors come from a man in his late teens or twenties with COVID-19, enrolled during active disease. Both conserved end residues are part of each CDR3. A D gene is named only where the DNA matches it firmly. A clone size is listed for some rows: how often the clone was seen (once, few, many), or a class if it is expanded.

clone_size j_call d_call v_call cdr3_aa cdr3_nt
. TRBJ2-7 TRBD2 TRBV28 CASTSPGLAGAQQYF TGTGCCAGCACCTCCCCGGGACTAGCGGGCGCCCAGCAGTACTTC
. TRBJ1-6 . TRBV2 CASSEGGVEVVGSPLHF TGTGCCAGCAGTGAAGGCGGTGTCGAGGTTGTGGGTTCACCCCTCCACTTT
. TRBJ2-3 TRBD2 TRBV19 CASSGLADSTDTQYF TGTGCCAGTAGTGGTCTAGCGGATAGCACAGATACGCAGTATTTT
. TRBJ2-1 . TRBV14 CASSRSVDEQFF TGTGCCAGCAGCCGGAGCGTCGATGAGCAGTTCTTC
. TRBJ2-2 TRBD1 TRBV6-1 CASSAGDRGYTGELFF TGTGCCAGCAGTGCTGGGGACAGGGGGTACACCGGGGAGCTGTTTTTT
. TRBJ2-5 . TRBV7-2 CASSLRTAGETQYF TGTGCCAGCAGCTTAAGGACAGCCGGAGAGACCCAGTACTTC
. TRBJ1-2 . TRBV6-1 CASSEAFKYTYGYTF TGTGCCAGCAGTGAAGCGTTCAAGTACACATATGGCTACACCTTC
. TRBJ2-1 TRBD2 TRBV25-1 CASSARTSGGGSYNEQFF TGTGCCAGCAGTGCCAGGACTAGCGGGGGGGGCTCCTACAATGAGCAGTTCTTC
. TRBJ2-7 TRBD1 TRBV5-1 CASSLSGGDGHEQYF TGCGCCAGCAGCTTGTCAGGGGGCGATGGCCACGAGCAGTACTTC
. TRBJ2-7 . TRBV2 CASRAGGEQYF TGTGCCAGCAGAGCAGGGGGGGAGCAGTACTTC
. TRBJ2-1 TRBD1 TRBV6-5 CASRTGSNEQFF TGTGCCAGCAGGACAGGGTCCAATGAGCAGTTCTTC
. TRBJ2-2 TRBD2 TRBV20-1 CSASERRTSGSPGTGELFF TGCAGTGCTAGTGAACGTCGGACTAGCGGGAGCCCGGGGACCGGGGAGCTGTTTTTT
. TRBJ2-1 . TRBV4-1 CASSRPGQANEQFF TGCGCCAGCAGCCGCCCGGGACAAGCAAATGAGCAGTTCTTC
few TRBJ2-5 . TRBV29-1 CSVEPGATKTQYF TGCAGCGTTGAGCCAGGGGCTACAAAGACCCAGTACTTC
. TRBJ1-5 . TRBV6-1 CASSAQTGGSNQPQHF TGTGCCAGCAGTGCCCAGACAGGAGGTAGCAATCAGCCCCAGCATTTT
. TRBJ1-5 TRBD1 TRBV5-5 CASSPGTEMLMSNQPQHF TGTGCCAGCAGCCCCGGGACAGAAATGCTTATGAGCAATCAGCCCCAGCATTTT
. TRBJ2-1 TRBD1 TRBV7-3 CASSLTGTGVDEQFF TGTGCCAGCAGCTTAACTGGGACAGGGGTCGATGAGCAGTTCTTC
. TRBJ2-1 . TRBV21-1 CASSKAGRGTRRDEQFF TGTGCCAGCAGCAAAGCCGGGAGGGGTACCCGTCGTGATGAGCAGTTCTTC
. TRBJ1-6 TRBD1 TRBV6-6 CASSLGQGFNSPLHF TGTGCCAGCAGTCTCGGACAGGGATTTAATTCACCCCTCCACTTT